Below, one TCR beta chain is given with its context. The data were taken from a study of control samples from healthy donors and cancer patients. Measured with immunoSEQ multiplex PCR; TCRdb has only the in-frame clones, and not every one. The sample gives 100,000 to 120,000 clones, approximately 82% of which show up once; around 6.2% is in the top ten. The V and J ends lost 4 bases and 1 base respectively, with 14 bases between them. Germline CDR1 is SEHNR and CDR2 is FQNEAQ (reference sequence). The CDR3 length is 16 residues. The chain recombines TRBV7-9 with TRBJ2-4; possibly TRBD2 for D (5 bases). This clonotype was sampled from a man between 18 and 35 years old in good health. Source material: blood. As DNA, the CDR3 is TGTGCCAGCAGCTCGACCGCTTCGGGGGCCAAAAACATTCAGTACTTC. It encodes CASSSTASGAKNIQYF.